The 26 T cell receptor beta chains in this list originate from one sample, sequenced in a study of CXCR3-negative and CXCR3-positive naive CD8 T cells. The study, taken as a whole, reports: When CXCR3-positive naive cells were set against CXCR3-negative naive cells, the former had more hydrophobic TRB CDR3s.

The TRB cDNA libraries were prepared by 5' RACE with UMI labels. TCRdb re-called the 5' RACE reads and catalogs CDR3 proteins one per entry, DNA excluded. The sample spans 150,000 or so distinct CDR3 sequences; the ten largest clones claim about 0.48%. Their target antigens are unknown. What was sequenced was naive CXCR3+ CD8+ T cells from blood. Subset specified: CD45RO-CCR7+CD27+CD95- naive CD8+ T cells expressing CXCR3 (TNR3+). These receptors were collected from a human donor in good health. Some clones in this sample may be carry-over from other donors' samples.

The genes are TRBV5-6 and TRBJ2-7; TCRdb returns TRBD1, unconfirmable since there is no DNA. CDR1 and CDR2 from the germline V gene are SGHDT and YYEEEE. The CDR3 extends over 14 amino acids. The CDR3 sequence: CASRYRDRVHEQYF.

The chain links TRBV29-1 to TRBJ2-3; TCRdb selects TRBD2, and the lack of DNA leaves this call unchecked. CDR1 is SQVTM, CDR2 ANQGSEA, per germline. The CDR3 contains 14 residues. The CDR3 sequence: CSVTSGGSTDTQYF.

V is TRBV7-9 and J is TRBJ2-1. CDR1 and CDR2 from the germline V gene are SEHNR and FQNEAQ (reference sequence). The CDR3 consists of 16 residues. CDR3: CASSIRAGESYNEQFF. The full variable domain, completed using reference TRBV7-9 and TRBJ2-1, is DTGVSQNPRHKITKRGQNVTFRCDPISEHNRLYWYRQTLGQGPEFLTYFQNEAQLEKSRLLSDRFSAERPKGSFSTLEIQRTEQGDSAMYLCASSIRAGESYNEQFFGPGTRLTVL.

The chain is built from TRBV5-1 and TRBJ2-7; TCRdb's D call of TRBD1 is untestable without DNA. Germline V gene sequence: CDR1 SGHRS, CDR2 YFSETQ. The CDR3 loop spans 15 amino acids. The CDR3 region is CASSLWGGSSYEQYF.

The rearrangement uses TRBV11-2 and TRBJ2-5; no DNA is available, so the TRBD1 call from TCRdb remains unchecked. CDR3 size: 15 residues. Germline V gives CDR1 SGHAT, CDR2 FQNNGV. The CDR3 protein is CASSFAPGAQETQYF.

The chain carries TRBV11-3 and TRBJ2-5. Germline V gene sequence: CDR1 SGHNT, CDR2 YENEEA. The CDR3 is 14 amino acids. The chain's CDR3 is CASSSRDEEETQYF.

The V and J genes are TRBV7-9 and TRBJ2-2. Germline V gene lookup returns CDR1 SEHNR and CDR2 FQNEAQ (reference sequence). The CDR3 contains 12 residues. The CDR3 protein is CASSRATGELFF.

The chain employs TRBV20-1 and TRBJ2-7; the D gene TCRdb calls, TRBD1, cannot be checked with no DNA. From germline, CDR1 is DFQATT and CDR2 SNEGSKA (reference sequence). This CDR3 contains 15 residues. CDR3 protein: CSARDPGQGITEQYF.

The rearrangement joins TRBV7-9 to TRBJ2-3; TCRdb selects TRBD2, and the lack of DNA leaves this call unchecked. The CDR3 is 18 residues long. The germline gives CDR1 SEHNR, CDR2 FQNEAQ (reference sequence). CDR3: CASSLTRTSGGRTDTQYF.

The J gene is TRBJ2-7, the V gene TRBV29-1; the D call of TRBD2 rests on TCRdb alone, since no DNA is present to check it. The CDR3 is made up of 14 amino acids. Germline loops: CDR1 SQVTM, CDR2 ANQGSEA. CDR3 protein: CSFEDSGGLDEQYF.

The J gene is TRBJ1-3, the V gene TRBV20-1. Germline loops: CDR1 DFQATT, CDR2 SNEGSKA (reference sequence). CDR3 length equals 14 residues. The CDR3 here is CSARDFESGNTIYF.

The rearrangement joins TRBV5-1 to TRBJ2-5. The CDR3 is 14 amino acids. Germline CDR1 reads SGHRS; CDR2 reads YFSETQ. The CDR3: CASGLSGYQETQYF.

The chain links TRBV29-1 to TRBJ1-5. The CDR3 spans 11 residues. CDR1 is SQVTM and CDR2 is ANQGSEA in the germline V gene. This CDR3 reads CSVESFQPQHF.

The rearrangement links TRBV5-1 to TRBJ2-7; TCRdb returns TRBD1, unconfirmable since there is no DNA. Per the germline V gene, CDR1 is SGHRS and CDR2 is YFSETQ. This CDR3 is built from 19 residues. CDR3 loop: CASSLAFYDRAASPYEQYF.

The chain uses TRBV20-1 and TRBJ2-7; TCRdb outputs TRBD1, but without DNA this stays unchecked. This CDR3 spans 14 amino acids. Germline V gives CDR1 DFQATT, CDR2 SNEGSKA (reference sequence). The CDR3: CSARVVGVSYEQYF.

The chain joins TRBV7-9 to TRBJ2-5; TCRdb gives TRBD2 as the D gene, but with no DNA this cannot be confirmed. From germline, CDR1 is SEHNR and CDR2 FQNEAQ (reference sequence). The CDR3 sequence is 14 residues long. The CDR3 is CASRGTSGEETQYF.

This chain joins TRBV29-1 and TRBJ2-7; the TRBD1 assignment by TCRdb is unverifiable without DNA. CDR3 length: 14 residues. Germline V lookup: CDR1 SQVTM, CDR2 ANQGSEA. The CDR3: CSVEADRGLDEQYF.

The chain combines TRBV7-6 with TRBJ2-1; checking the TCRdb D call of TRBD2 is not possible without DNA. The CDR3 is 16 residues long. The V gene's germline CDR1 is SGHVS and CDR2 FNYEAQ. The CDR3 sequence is CASRPRVAGSVGEQFF.

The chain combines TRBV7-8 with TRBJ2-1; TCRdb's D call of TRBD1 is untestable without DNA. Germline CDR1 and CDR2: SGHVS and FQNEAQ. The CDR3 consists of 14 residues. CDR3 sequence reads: CASSQTATANEQFF. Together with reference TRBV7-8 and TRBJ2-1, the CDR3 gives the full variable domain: GAGVSQSPRYKVAKRGQDVALRCDPISGHVSLFWYQQALGQGPEFLTYFQNEAQLDKSGLPSDRFFAERPEGSVSTLKIQRTQQEDSAVYLCASSQTATANEQFFGPGTRLTVL.

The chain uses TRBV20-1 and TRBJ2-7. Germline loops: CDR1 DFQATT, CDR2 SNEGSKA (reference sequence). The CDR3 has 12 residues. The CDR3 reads CSATRGSYEQYF.

The CDR3 loop reads CASSGTGSYNEKLFF. The J gene is TRBJ1-4, the V gene TRBV27. This CDR3 is built from 15 residues. Looked up from germline, CDR1 is MNHEY and CDR2 is SMNVEV (reference sequence).

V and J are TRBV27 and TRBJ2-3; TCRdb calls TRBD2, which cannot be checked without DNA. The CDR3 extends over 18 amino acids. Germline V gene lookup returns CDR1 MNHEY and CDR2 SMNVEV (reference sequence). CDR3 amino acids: CASSLLYPVPSREDTQYF.

This chain's CDR3 is CASSLGTVSYEQYF. The rearrangement links TRBV5-6 to TRBJ2-7; with no DNA, the TCRdb D assignment of TRBD1 cannot be verified. Per the germline V gene, CDR1 is SGHDT and CDR2 is YYEEEE. The CDR3 is made up of 14 amino acids.

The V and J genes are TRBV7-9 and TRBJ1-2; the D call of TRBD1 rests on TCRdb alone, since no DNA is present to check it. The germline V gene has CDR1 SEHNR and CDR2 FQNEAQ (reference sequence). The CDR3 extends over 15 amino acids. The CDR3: CASSLTGFDDYGYTF.

The CDR3 sequence: CASSYDWINEQFF. The chain couples TRBV6-5 to TRBJ2-1. The CDR3 totals 13 residues. Germline V lookup: CDR1 MNHEY, CDR2 SVGAGI.

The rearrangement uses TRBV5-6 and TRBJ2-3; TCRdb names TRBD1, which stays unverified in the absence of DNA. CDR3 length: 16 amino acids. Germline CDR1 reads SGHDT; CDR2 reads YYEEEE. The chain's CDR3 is CASSPGVRPSTDTQYF.